This T cell receptor (beta chain) was sequenced during a study of identical twins. Study-level results: Cross-sectional statistical analysis was relied on for the conclusions, without the same donors being followed. A partial confounding effect on zero-insertion analyses could come from invariant MAIT and iNKT cells.

CDR1 ENHRY and CDR2 SYGVKD come from the germline V gene. This CDR3 has 15 amino acids. The germline V and J ends were trimmed by 4 bases and 6 bases, with 18 bases remaining between them. MiXCR was run by TCRdb on the 5' RACE reads, yielding one entry per CDR3 protein. The repertoire includes around 1.7 million distinct CDR3 sequences, less than 40% of them detected once, and under 0.35% sits in the top ten. This clonotype was counted once. Its antigen is still unknown. The V and J genes are TRBV10-3 and TRBJ1-1; a weak D match, TRBD1 (6 bases). Sequencing was performed on cord blood. This TCR was recovered from a newborn girl in good health. CDR3 in amino acids: CAISAVPTGLAEAFF. The CDR3 DNA sequence: TGTGCCATCAGTGCCGTACCTACAGGGTTAGCTGAAGCTTTCTTT.